What follows is one TCR beta chain and its context. Its antigen is as yet unknown. PCR primers comprised 60 Vbeta and 13 Jbeta primers. Profiling relied on immunoSEQ multiplex PCR, and the TCRdb table lists in-frame clones only, not all of them. The sample holds 200,000 or so clones, about 80% seen once. This entry belongs to a study of cytomegalovirus exposure and HLA in healthy donors. Study conclusions and caveats: Trimming of TCR beta V- and J-genes showed a link, identified in a later analysis, to a missense DCLRE1C variant. The study designated roughly 150 TCR beta chains cytomegalovirus-associated.

The CDR3 consists of 15 residues. Trimming shortened V by 4 bases and J by 0 bases, and 10 bases separated the two germline ends. Germline V gene sequence: CDR1 ENHRY, CDR2 SYGVKD. This clonotype was obtained from a woman under 30 in good health and CMV-seropositive. The gene calls are TRBV10-3 and TRBJ1-3, with a possible D match to TRBD1 (5 bases). Sample: PBMCs. CDR3 DNA: TGTGCCATCAGTGCCGGGACTCCCTCTGGAAACACCATATATTTT. Protein sequence: CAISAGTPSGNTIYF.